The rows below give T cell receptor beta chains drawn from one sample of a study of blood T cell repertoires in COVID-19. Repertoires were generated with immunoSEQ multiplex PCR, while TCRdb's copy carries only in-frame clones and drops some. The data contain fewer than 300,000 clones, 88% of them seen just once; the ten biggest clones take up less than 10%. Sequenced sample: peripheral blood. These receptors originate from a man younger than 35 with active or convalescent COVID-19. Both conserved end residues are part of each CDR3. The D gene is left open where the match is weak. For some rows the clone size is stated as once, few or many, or as a class when expanded; others skip it.

j_call	v_call	d_call	clone_size	cdr3_aa	cdr3_nt
TRBJ1-3	TRBV4-3	TRBD1	few	CASSQDRQGEGNTIYF	TGCGCCAGCAGCCAAGACAGACAGGGGGAAGGAAACACCATATATTTT
TRBJ2-3	TRBV19	TRBD1	.	CASRTGSDTQYF	TGTGCCAGTAGGACAGGGTCAGATACGCAGTATTTT
TRBJ1-1	TRBV7-2	TRBD1	.	CASRLTGGTEAFF	TGTGCCAGCAGACTGACAGGGGGAACTGAAGCTTTCTTT
TRBJ2-5	TRBV4-3	.	.	CASSQGWVWQGEETQYF	TGCGCCAGCAGCCAAGGGTGGGTTTGGCAGGGTGAAGAGACCCAGTACTTC
TRBJ2-7	TRBV5-1	TRBD1	.	CASSWGQGSYEQYF	TGCGCCAGCAGCTGGGGACAGGGCTCCTACGAGCAGTACTTC
TRBJ1-6	TRBV9	.	.	CASSSKTEANSPLHF	TGTGCCAGCAGCTCCAAGACAGAAGCTAATTCACCCCTCCACTTT
TRBJ1-1	TRBV9	TRBD1	.	CASSQTGEDTEAFF	TGTGCCAGCAGCCAGACAGGGGAGGACACTGAAGCTTTCTTT
TRBJ1-4	TRBV5-4	.	.	CASSLAGATNEKLFF	TGTGCCAGCAGCTTGGCAGGGGCAACTAATGAAAAACTGTTTTTT
TRBJ2-7	TRBV1	.	.	CTSSPYQGARNEQYF	TGCACCAGCAGCCCCTACCAGGGGGCGCGCAACGAGCAGTACTTC
TRBJ1-3	TRBV6-6	.	.	CASSPEIGGGWTNSGNTIYF	TGTGCCAGCAGCCCAGAAATTGGGGGGGGTTGGACCAACTCTGGAAACACCATATATTTT
TRBJ2-1	TRBV11-3	TRBD2	.	CASSQTAGGVYNEQFF	TGTGCCAGCAGTCAAACGGCCGGGGGGGTTTACAATGAGCAGTTCTTC
TRBJ2-1	TRBV10-1	TRBD1	.	CASSESGQGLNEQFF	TGCGCCAGCAGTGAGTCCGGACAGGGCCTAAATGAGCAGTTCTTC
TRBJ2-3	TRBV14	TRBD1	.	CASSLISTGADTQYF	TGTGCCAGCAGCCTAATATCGACAGGGGCTGATACGCAGTATTTT
TRBJ2-3	TRBV7-9	.	.	CASSSASVDTDTQYF	TGTGCCAGCAGCTCCGCTAGCGTGGACACAGATACGCAGTATTTT
TRBJ2-5	TRBV2	.	once	CASSEKAAWETQYF	TGTGCCAGCAGTGAAAAGGCGGCGTGGGAGACCCAGTACTTC
TRBJ2-5	TRBV24-1	.	.	CATSDTQETQYF	TGTGCCACCAGTGACACACAAGAGACCCAGTACTTC
TRBJ1-2	TRBV27	TRBD1	.	CASRTGNYGYTF	TGTGCCAGCAGGACAGGGAACTATGGCTACACCTTC
TRBJ1-2	TRBV5-5	.	.	CASSLGGNYGYTF	TGTGCCAGCAGCTTGGGAGGAAACTATGGCTACACCTTC
TRBJ2-7	TRBV5-1	.	.	CASSLAFTVNPYEQYF	TGCGCCAGCAGCTTGGCCTTTACGGTGAATCCTTACGAGCAGTACTTC
TRBJ2-5	TRBV9	TRBD1	.	CASSPRDRVRETQYF	TGTGCCAGCAGCCCCCGGGACAGGGTTCGGGAGACCCAGTACTTC
TRBJ2-5	TRBV5-4	TRBD2	.	CASSLDSGGAVETQYF	TGTGCCAGCAGCTTGGATAGCGGGGGGGCGGTAGAGACCCAGTACTTC
TRBJ2-3	TRBV13	TRBD2	.	CASSLYSGGVLETDTQYF	TGTGCCAGCAGCTTATATAGCGGGGGGGTTCTAGAAACAGATACGCAGTATTTT
TRBJ1-5	TRBV6-5	.	.	CASSYGAYMSPQHF	TGTGCCAGCAGTTACGGGGCGTACATGTCGCCCCAGCATTTT
TRBJ1-2	TRBV2	TRBD1	.	CASSGRQGANYGYTF	TGTGCCAGCAGTGGGAGACAGGGGGCTAACTATGGCTACACCTTC
TRBJ2-7	TRBV7-2	.	.	CASSPLYEQYF	TGTGCCAGCAGCCCTCTCTACGAGCAGTACTTC
TRBJ2-7	TRBV27	TRBD2	.	CASSSPWTGGPSEQYF	TGTGCCAGCAGTTCCCCTTGGACGGGGGGGCCATCCGAGCAGTACTTC
TRBJ2-5	TRBV24-1	.	.	CATSDNQGWETQYF	TGTGCCACCAGTGACAACCAGGGTTGGGAGACCCAGTACTTC
TRBJ2-1	TRBV25-1	TRBD2	.	CASSEVERGDNEQFF	TGTGCCAGCAGTGAAGTAGAGCGGGGGGACAATGAGCAGTTCTTC
TRBJ2-5	TRBV21-1	.	.	CASSKSSGGAFQETQYF	TGTGCCAGCAGCAAGTCGAGCGGGGGGGCCTTCCAAGAGACCCAGTACTTC
TRBJ2-7	TRBV6-1	TRBD1	.	CASSDTYGQGYEQYF	TGTGCCAGCAGTGACACTTACGGACAGGGCTACGAGCAGTACTTC
TRBJ1-5	TRBV2	.	.	CASSVEGNQPQHF	TGTGCCAGCAGTGTAGAGGGCAATCAGCCCCAGCATTTT
TRBJ2-3	TRBV6-5	.	.	CASKRARDTDTQYF	TGTGCCAGCAAAAGAGCCCGGGACACAGATACGCAGTATTTT
TRBJ1-2	TRBV19	.	.	CASSKARDMTNYGYTF	TGTGCCAGTAGCAAGGCGAGGGACATGACTAACTATGGCTACACCTTC
TRBJ1-1	TRBV4-3	.	.	CASSGSYAGHPVLTEAFF	TGCGCCAGCAGCGGTAGTTACGCTGGGCACCCCGTGCTTACTGAAGCTTTCTTT
TRBJ1-1	TRBV29-1	TRBD1	.	CSVPKQGGATEAFF	TGCAGCGTCCCAAAACAGGGGGGGGCCACTGAAGCTTTCTTT
TRBJ2-3	TRBV10-1	.	.	CASSDRGSWADTQYF	TGCGCCAGCAGTGACCGGGGTTCTTGGGCAGATACGCAGTATTTT
TRBJ1-3	TRBV29-1	TRBD1	.	CSVHASGTVSGNTIYF	TGCAGCGTCCACGCCTCCGGGACAGTATCGGGAAACACCATATATTTT
TRBJ2-3	TRBV7-3	TRBD1	.	CASSPQGARGSDTQYF	TGTGCCAGCAGCCCTCAGGGGGCGAGGGGATCAGATACGCAGTATTTT
TRBJ2-7	TRBV29-1	.	.	CSVGRGPDYEQYF	TGCAGCGTTGGGCGGGGGCCGGACTACGAGCAGTACTTC
TRBJ1-3	TRBV7-9	TRBD1	.	CASSLAGQVRSSGNTIYF	TGTGCCAGCAGCTTAGCGGGACAGGTTAGAAGCTCTGGAAACACCATATATTTT
TRBJ1-2	TRBV3-1/TRBV3-2	TRBD1	.	CASSQSTGSYGYTF	TGTGCCAGCAGCCAATCGACAGGGTCCTATGGCTACACCTTC
TRBJ1-1	TRBV5-1	.	.	CASTASTLDSLNTEAFF	TGCGCCAGCACTGCATCGACCTTAGACAGCCTGAACACTGAAGCTTTCTTT
TRBJ1-1	TRBV27	.	few	CASSWGGSNTEAFF	TGTGCCAGCTCCTGGGGAGGTTCGAACACTGAAGCTTTCTTT
TRBJ2-7	TRBV7-9	.	.	CASSSGQSYEQYF	TGTGCCAGCAGCTCCGGACAGTCCTACGAGCAGTACTTC
TRBJ2-5	TRBV6-5	TRBD2	.	CASSYFGGGAAETQYF	TGTGCCAGCAGTTATTTTGGCGGGGGGGCCGCTGAGACCCAGTACTTC